Reported below is one TCR beta chain. The antigen it binds to is not known. Within one base of it there is no much larger clone, and no base qualities were kept. In the prospective study, participants were roughly 18 to 100 years old, resided in 24 geographic areas of the United States, and were enrolled through a virtual design. To assign participants to cohorts, the prospective study relied on clinical history that participants themselves reported in a screening survey and a study questionnaire. Mobile phlebotomists in the prospective study collected whole blood, serum and a nasopharyngeal or oropharyngeal swab from every participant. Prospective study participants could optionally give additional blood draws and questionnaires over an approximately two-month period. Prospective study blood samples were shipped either frozen or at room temperature before DNA extraction. TCRbeta CDR3 regions were amplified from genomic DNA using the immunoSEQ Assay, a bias-controlled multiplex PCR. As for how the authors treated the data: The number of nucleated cells in each sample was estimated from the amplification of reference gene primers within the assay. Sequence reads were collapsed and filtered to measure the absolute abundance of every unique TCRbeta CDR3 rearrangement. For each sample, productive Simpson clonality was calculated as the square root of Simpson's diversity index across productive rearrangements. TCRdb holds this immuneACCESS table with in-frame rearrangements only. Some clones are missing; in checked studies, unresolved V genes explain under half, and the rest has no known cause. V, J and clone size were drawn from that table, and D and trimming were deduced from the DNA. Here the sample has roughly 260,000 clones; roughly 86% occur a single time. The ten largest clones capture around 2.6% of the sample.

The record originates from a study of blood T cell repertoires in COVID-19 (dated by TCRdb to between 2020 and 2021). Study-level background: Collaborator samples came from the United States, Italy and Spain and covered acute and convalescent phases of COVID-19. The repertoires were released in a freely available public database intended as a resource for research on the immune response to SARS-CoV-2. Nearly every sample came with metadata listing a de-identified subject ID, COVID-19 status, age in years and sex. Where HLA class I and class II types were available, the types were taken from metadata supplied by the sample provider, not from assay-based typing. The samples were drawn from the first 160 participants of the ongoing ImmuneRACE study and from 1,254 subjects provided by 6 global collaborators. Deeply sampled blood TCRbeta repertoires from subjects exposed to, actively infected with, or recovered from COVID-19 were included in the dataset. The prospective study material was composed of cDNA or gDNA derived from T cells, B-cell-depleted T cells, or PBMCs.

Findings and caveats that apply to the study as a whole: How much clinical and demographic metadata was included differed by source and by participant, and the metadata was provided uncurated.

As encoded in the germline V gene, CDR1 is MNHEY while CDR2 is SVGAGI. At the junction V is shortened by 2 bases and J by 5 bases; bases outside the gene matches: 6. Counted from cysteine to phenylalanine, this CDR3 has 15 amino acids. CDR3 DNA only is kept here, 45 bases in frame from base 1. This receptor chain uses TRBV6-5 and TRBJ2-5; 9 nucleotides in the junction match TRBD1. Source material: PBMCs or T cells enriched from blood (not recorded which). This receptor was obtained from a woman under 40 with acute COVID-19. The CDR3 protein: CASSYQQGARETQYF. The DNA is as follows: TGTGCCAGCAGTTACCAACAGGGGGCGCGGGAGACCCAGTACTTC.